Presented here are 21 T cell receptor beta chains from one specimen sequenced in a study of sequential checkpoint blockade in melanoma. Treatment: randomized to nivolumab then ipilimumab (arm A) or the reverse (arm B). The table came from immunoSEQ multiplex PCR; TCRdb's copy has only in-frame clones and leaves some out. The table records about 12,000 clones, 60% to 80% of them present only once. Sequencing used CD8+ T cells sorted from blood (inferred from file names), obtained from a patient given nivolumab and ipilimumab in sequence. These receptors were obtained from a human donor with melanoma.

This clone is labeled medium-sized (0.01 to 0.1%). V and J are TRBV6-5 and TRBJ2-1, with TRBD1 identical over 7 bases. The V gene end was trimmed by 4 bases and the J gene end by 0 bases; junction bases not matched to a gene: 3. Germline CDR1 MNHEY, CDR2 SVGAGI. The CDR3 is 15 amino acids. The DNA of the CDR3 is TGTGCCAGCAGTTGGGGACAGAGCTCCTACAATGAGCAGTTCTTC. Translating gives CASSWGQSSYNEQFF.

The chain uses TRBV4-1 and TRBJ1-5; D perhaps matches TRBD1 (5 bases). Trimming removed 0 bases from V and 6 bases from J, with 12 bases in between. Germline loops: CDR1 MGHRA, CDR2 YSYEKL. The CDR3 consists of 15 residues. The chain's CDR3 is CASSQDSQGTQPQHF. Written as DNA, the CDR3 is TGCGCCAGCAGCCAAGACAGCCAGGGCACTCAGCCCCAGCATTTT.

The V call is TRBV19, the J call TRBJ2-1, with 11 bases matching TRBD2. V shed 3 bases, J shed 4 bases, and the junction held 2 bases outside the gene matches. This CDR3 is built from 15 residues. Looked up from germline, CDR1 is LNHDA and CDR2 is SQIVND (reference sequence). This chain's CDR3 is CASSMGLAEYNEQFF. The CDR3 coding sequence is TGTGCCAGTAGTATGGGACTAGCGGAGTACAATGAGCAGTTCTTC.

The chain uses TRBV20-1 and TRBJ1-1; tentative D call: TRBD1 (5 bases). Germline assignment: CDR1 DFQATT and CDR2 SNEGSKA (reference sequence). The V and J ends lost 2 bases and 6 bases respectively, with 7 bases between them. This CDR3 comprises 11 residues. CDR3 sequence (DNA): TGCAGTGCTAGACTGACAGCTGAAGCTTTCTTT. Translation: CSARLTAEAFF.

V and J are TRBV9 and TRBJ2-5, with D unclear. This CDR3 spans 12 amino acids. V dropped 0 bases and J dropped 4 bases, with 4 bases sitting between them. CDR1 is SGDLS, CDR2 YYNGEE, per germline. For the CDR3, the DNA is TGTGCCAGCAGCGTAGCAGTAGAGACCCAGTACTTC. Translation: CASSVAVETQYF.

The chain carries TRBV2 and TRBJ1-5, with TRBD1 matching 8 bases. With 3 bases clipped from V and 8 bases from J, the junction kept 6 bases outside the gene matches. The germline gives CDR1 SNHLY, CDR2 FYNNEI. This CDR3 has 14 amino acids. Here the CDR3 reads CASSDRGRGKPQHF. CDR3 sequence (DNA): TGTGCCAGCAGTGACAGGGGGCGAGGGAAGCCCCAGCATTTT.

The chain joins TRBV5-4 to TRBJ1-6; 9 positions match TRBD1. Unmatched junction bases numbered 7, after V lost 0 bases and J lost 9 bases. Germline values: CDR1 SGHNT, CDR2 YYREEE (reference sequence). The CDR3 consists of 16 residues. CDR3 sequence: CASSLGGTGNRSPLHF. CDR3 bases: TGTGCCAGCAGCTTGGGGGGGACAGGGAACCGTTCACCCCTCCACTTT. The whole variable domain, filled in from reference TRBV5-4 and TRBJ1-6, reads ETGVTQSPTHLIKTRGQQVTLRCSSQSGHNTVSWYQQALGQGPQFIFQYYREEENGRGNFPPRFSGLQFPNYSSELNVNALELDDSALYLCASSLGGTGNRSPLHFGNGTRLTVT.

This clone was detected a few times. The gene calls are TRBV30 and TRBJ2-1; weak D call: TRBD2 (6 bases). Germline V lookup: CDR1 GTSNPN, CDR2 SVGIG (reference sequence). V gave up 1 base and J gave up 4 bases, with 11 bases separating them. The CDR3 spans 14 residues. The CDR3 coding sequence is TGTGCCTGGAGTGCTAGCGTCCTTTACAATGAGCAGTTCTTC. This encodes CAWSASVLYNEQFF.

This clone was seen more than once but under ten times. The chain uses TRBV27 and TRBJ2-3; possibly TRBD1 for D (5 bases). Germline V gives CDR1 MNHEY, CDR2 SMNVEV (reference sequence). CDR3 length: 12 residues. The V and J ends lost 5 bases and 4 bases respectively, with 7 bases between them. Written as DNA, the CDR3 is TGTGCCAGCAGTCAGGGTGCAGATACGCAGTATTTT. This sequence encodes CASSQGADTQYF.

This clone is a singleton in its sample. The CDR3 loop reads CASSLGPSGPNTGELFF. CDR3 in DNA: TGTGCCAGCAGCTTGGGCCCTAGCGGGCCGAACACCGGGGAGCTGTTTTTT. The chain links TRBV7-2 to TRBJ2-2; 8 bases are shared with TRBD2. Germline assignment: CDR1 SGHTA and CDR2 FQGNSA. There are 17 residues in the CDR3. V lost 3 bases, J lost 0 bases, and 6 bases stayed unmatched. Based on the CDR3 plus reference TRBV7-2 and TRBJ2-2, the full variable domain is GAGVSQSPSNKVTEKGKDVELRCDPISGHTALYWYRQSLGQGLEFLIYFQGNSAPDKSGLPSDRFSAERTGGSVSTLTIQRTQQEDSAVYLCASSLGPSGPNTGELFFGEGSRLTVL.

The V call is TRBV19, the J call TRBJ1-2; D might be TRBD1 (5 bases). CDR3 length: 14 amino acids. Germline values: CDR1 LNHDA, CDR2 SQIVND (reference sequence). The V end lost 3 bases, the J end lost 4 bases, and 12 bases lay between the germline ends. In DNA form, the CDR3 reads TGTGCCAGTAGTATTTTAGGGGATGGCTATGGCTACACCTTC. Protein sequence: CASSILGDGYGYTF.

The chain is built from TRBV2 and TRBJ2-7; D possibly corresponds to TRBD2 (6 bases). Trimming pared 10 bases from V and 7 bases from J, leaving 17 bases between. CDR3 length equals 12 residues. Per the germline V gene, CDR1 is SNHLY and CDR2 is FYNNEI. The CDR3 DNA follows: TGTGCCACACAAGGCGGGGTTTATGAGCAGTACTTC. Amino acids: CATQGGVYEQYF.

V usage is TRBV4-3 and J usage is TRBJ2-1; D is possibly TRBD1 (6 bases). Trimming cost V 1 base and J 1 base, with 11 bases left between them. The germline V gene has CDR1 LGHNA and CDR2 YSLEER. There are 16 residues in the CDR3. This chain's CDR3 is CASSQGPRGSYNEQFF. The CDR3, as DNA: TGCGCCAGCAGCCAAGGGCCCAGGGGATCCTACAATGAGCAGTTCTTC.

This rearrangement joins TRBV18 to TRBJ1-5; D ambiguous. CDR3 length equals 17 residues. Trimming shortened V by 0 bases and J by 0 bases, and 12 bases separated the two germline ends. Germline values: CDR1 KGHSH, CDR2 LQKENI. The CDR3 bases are TGTGCCAGCTCACCACCGGAGGGTGAGTTTAGCAATCAGCCCCAGCATTTT. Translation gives CASSPPEGEFSNQPQHF. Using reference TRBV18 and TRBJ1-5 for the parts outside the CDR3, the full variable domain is NAGVMQNPRHLVRRRGQEARLRCSPMKGHSHVYWYRQLPEEGLKFMVYLQKENIIDESGMPKERFSAEFPKEGPSILRIQQVVRGDSAAYFCASSPPEGEFSNQPQHFGDGTRLSIL.

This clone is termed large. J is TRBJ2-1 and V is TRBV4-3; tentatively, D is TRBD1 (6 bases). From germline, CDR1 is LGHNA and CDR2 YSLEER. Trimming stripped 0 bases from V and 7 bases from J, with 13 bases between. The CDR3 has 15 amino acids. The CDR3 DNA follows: TGCGCCAGCAGCCAAGATAAGAGGGACACAAATGAGCAGTTCTTC. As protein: CASSQDKRDTNEQFF.

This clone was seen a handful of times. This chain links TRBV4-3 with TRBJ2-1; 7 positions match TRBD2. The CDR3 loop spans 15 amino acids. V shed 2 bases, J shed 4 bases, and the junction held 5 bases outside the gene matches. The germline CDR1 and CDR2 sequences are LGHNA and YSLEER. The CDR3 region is CASSQSGGGYNEQFF. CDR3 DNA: TGCGCCAGCAGCCAATCGGGGGGAGGGTACAATGAGCAGTTCTTC.

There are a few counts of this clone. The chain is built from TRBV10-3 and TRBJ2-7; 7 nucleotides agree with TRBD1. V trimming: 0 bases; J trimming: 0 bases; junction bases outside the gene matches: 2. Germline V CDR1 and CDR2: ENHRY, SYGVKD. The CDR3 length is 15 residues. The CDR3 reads CAISESRGLSYEQYF. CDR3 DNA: TGTGCCATCAGTGAGTCAAGGGGGCTCTCCTACGAGCAGTACTTC.

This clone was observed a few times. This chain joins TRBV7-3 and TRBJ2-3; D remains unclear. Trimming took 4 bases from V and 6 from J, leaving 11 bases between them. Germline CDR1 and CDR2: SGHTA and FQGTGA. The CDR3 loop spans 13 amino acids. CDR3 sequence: CASSSALADTQYF. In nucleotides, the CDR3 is TGTGCCAGCAGCTCCGCTTTAGCTGATACGCAGTATTTT.

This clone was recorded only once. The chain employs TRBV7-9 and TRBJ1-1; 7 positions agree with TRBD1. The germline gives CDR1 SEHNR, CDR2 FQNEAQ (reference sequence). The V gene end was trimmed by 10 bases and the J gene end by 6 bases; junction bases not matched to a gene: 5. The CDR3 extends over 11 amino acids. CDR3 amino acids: CAIQGFPEAFF. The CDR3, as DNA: TGTGCCATACAGGGGTTCCCTGAAGCTTTCTTT.

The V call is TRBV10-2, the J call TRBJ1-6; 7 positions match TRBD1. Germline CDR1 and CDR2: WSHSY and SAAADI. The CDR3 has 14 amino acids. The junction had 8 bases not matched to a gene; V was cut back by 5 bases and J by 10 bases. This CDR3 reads CASSTGASESPLHF. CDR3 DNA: TGCGCCAGCAGTACAGGGGCTTCCGAGTCACCCCTCCACTTT.

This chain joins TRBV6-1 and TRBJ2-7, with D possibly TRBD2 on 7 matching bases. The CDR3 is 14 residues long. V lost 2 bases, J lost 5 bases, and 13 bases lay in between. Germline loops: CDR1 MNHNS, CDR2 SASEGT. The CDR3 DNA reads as TGTGCCAGCAGTGAAAGCTCGCGGGGGCACGAGCAGTACTTC. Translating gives CASSESSRGHEQYF.